This is a list of T cell receptor beta chains from one sample in a study of CD4 T cells in relation to SARS-CoV-2 and coronaviruses. The table came from immunoSEQ multiplex PCR; TCRdb's copy has only in-frame clones and leaves some out. The table lists some 60,000 clones, just over 90% of them singletons, with roughly 0.4% in the top ten. The source material was naive CD4+ T cells from PBMCs. Every receptor here comes from an adult with COVID-19. CDR3s include the opening cysteine and the closing phenylalanine or tryptophan. D genes are given only for firm matches. Size values are once, few and many counts, or a class for expanded clones, and some rows have none.

CASSPRQGPNGYTF	TGTGCCAGCAGCCCTCGACAGGGGCCGAATGGCTACACCTTC	.	TRBJ1-2	TRBV7-9	TRBD1
CASSYPGSNTEAFF	TGTGCCAGCAGTTACCCAGGGTCAAACACTGAAGCTTTCTTT	.	TRBJ1-1	TRBV6-5	.
CSASWAGRTDTQYF	TGCAGTGCTAGTTGGGCGGGACGCACAGATACGCAGTATTTT	.	TRBJ2-3	TRBV20-1	.
CASSLAKGTATTDTQYF	TGTGCCAGCAGCTTAGCGAAAGGGACTGCAACCACAGATACGCAGTATTTT	.	TRBJ2-3	TRBV7-2	.
CASSFGQGRETQYF	TGTGCCAGCAGCTTTGGACAGGGGAGAGAGACCCAGTACTTC	.	TRBJ2-5	TRBV7-8	TRBD1
CASTLALAGEYQETQYF	TGTGCCAGCACCTTAGCACTAGCGGGGGAGTACCAAGAGACCCAGTACTTC	.	TRBJ2-5	TRBV7-6	TRBD2
CSASFPAKNIQYF	TGCAGTGCTAGTTTTCCAGCCAAAAACATTCAGTACTTC	.	TRBJ2-4	TRBV20-1	.
CASSFERGSYEQYF	TGTGCCAGCAGCTTTGAGAGGGGGAGCTACGAGCAGTACTTC	.	TRBJ2-7	TRBV7-2	.
CSASHLFYGYTF	TGCAGTGCTAGTCATCTCTTCTATGGCTACACCTTC	once	TRBJ1-2	TRBV20-1	.
CAWSVFGIEQYF	TGTGCCTGGAGTGTATTCGGTATCGAGCAGTACTTC	.	TRBJ2-7	TRBV30	.
CASSLRAWGYTF	TGTGCCAGCAGTTTAAGGGCATGGGGCTACACCTTC	.	TRBJ1-2	TRBV28	.
CASSRPGRNSGANVLTF	TGCGCCAGCAGCCGGCCCGGAAGAAACTCTGGGGCCAACGTCCTGACTTTC	.	TRBJ2-6	TRBV4-1	.
CASGAGGSVETQYF	TGTGCCAGCGGGGCGGGAGGATCCGTAGAGACCCAGTACTTC	.	TRBJ2-5	TRBV2	TRBD2
CASSEFRRAYYEQYF	TGTGCCAGCAGTGAATTTCGTAGGGCCTACTACGAGCAGTACTTC	.	TRBJ2-7	TRBV25-1	.
CSVEPPSGSSDTQYF	TGCAGCGTTGAACCCCCTAGCGGGAGCTCAGATACGCAGTATTTT	.	TRBJ2-3	TRBV29-1	TRBD2
CASSLQGTDTQYF	TGCGCCAGCAGCTTGCAAGGGACAGATACGCAGTATTTT	.	TRBJ2-3	TRBV5-1	.
CASGLSTDTQYF	TGTGCCAGCGGACTGAGTACAGATACGCAGTATTTT	.	TRBJ2-3	TRBV11-2	.
CAISPQSGRDYNEQFF	TGTGCCATCAGCCCCCAAAGCGGGAGGGATTACAATGAGCAGTTCTTC	once	TRBJ2-1	TRBV10-3	TRBD2
CAWRLAGYYNEQFF	TGTGCCTGGAGACTAGCGGGGTATTACAATGAGCAGTTCTTC	.	TRBJ2-1	TRBV30	TRBD2
CASSFGQGGGTEAFF	TGTGCCAGCAGTTTTGGACAGGGAGGTGGCACTGAAGCTTTCTTT	.	TRBJ1-1	TRBV6-1	TRBD1
CASSSGLETQYF	TGTGCCAGCAGCAGCGGGTTGGAGACCCAGTACTTC	.	TRBJ2-5	TRBV9	.
CASSSQPLAEAYNEQFF	TGCGCCAGCAGCAGTCAGCCACTAGCGGAAGCCTACAATGAGCAGTTCTTC	.	TRBJ2-1	TRBV5-1	TRBD2
CASSLGAVGTDTQYF	TGCGCCAGCAGCTTAGGGGCGGTAGGCACAGATACGCAGTATTTT	.	TRBJ2-3	TRBV5-1	.
CAWMHSLNTEAFF	TGTGCCTGGATGCACAGTTTGAACACTGAAGCTTTCTTT	.	TRBJ1-1	TRBV30	.
CATSRDPKGRTDTQYF	TGTGCCACCAGCAGAGATCCCAAGGGGCGGACAGATACGCAGTATTTT	.	TRBJ2-3	TRBV15	.
CASSKNGRTNYGYTF	TGTGCCAGCAGCAAGAACGGACGTACTAACTATGGCTACACCTTC	.	TRBJ1-2	TRBV5-6	.
CASSLYKNARPVTQYF	TGTGCCAGCAGTTTATACAAAAACGCGAGGCCGGTTACGCAGTATTTT	.	TRBJ2-3	TRBV28	.
CATSSRLQRRTPETQYF	TGTGCCACCAGCTCCAGATTACAGCGGAGAACCCCGGAGACCCAGTACTTC	once	TRBJ2-5	TRBV15	.
CASSQDRAGSGSKQFF	TGTGCCAGCAGCCAAGATCGGGCGGGATCGGGCTCGAAGCAGTTCTTC	.	TRBJ2-1	TRBV14	.
CASSSEGGDGELFF	TGTGCCAGCAGCTCGGAGGGAGGTGATGGGGAGCTGTTTTTT	.	TRBJ2-2	TRBV2	.
CASSPLAGGTGELFF	TGCGCCAGCAGCCCCTTGGCAGGGGGGACCGGGGAGCTGTTTTTT	.	TRBJ2-2	TRBV5-1	.
CASRSVLASPLYEQYF	TGTGCCAGCAGGTCCGTACTAGCCTCTCCACTTTACGAGCAGTACTTC	.	TRBJ2-7	TRBV6-6	.
CASSQGDTAYEQYF	TGCGCCAGCAGCCAAGGGGACACTGCCTACGAGCAGTACTTC	.	TRBJ2-7	TRBV4-1	.
CAISEALTDTQYF	TGTGCCATCAGTGAGGCATTGACAGATACGCAGTATTTT	.	TRBJ2-3	TRBV10-3	.
CASSEGGVSETQYF	TGTGCCAGCAGTGAGGGGGGAGTTTCGGAGACCCAGTACTTC	.	TRBJ2-5	TRBV2	.
CASWDGGAGYEQYF	TGTGCCAGCTGGGATGGGGGGGCAGGGTACGAGCAGTACTTC	.	TRBJ2-7	TRBV10-3	.
CAIRPGTGSLETQYF	TGTGCCATCAGGCCCGGGACAGGGTCGTTGGAGACCCAGTACTTC	.	TRBJ2-5	TRBV10-3	TRBD1
CASSSVAGVGDTQYF	TGTGCCAGTAGTTCGGTAGCGGGAGTAGGGGATACGCAGTATTTT	.	TRBJ2-3	TRBV19	TRBD2
CASSLDAGQGGLAGGSNEQFF	TGTGCCAGCAGTTTAGATGCGGGACAGGGGGGGTTAGCGGGAGGAAGCAATGAGCAGTTCTTC	.	TRBJ2-1	TRBV28	.
CSAVDGAEQYF	TGCAGTGCGGTGGACGGCGCCGAGCAGTACTTC	.	TRBJ2-7	TRBV20-1	.
CASSLQTGGNKETQYF	TGTGCCAGCAGCTTACAAACGGGGGGGAATAAGGAGACCCAGTACTTC	once	TRBJ2-5	TRBV5-4	TRBD2
CATSDFRNEQFF	TGTGCCACCAGTGATTTCAGGAATGAGCAGTTCTTC	.	TRBJ2-1	TRBV24-1	.
CASSLVRAPLNEQFF	TGTGCCAGCAGCTTAGTCCGGGCACCATTGAATGAGCAGTTCTTC	.	TRBJ2-1	TRBV7-6	.
CASSLILGLGGNTIYF	TGTGCCAGCAGCTTAATTTTGGGGCTCGGGGGAAACACCATATATTTT	.	TRBJ1-3	TRBV7-9	.
CASSEGIQEDYGYTF	TGTGCCAGCAGCGAAGGAATACAGGAGGACTATGGCTACACCTTC	.	TRBJ1-2	TRBV3-1/TRBV3-2	.
CAISDTGGARTEAFF	TGTGCCATCAGTGATACGGGCGGGGCGAGAACTGAAGCTTTCTTT	.	TRBJ1-1	TRBV10-3	.
CASSSGTSGIHTGELFF	TGTGCCAGCAGCTCCGGGACTAGCGGGATCCACACCGGGGAGCTGTTTTTT	.	TRBJ2-2	TRBV5-4	TRBD2
CAWRQGERPRKLFF	TGTGCCTGGAGGCAGGGGGAGCGGCCGAGAAAACTGTTTTTT	.	TRBJ1-4	TRBV30	TRBD1
CASSFLGETQYF	TGTGCCAGCAGTTTCCTAGGAGAGACCCAGTACTTC	.	TRBJ2-5	TRBV28	.